The table lists the clone carrying this T cell receptor (beta chain) with many counts. The read is 3 residues too short to cover the CDR3 end, so that end is filled in from the germline J gene. These data originate in a study of T cell clonality in common variable immunodeficiency. Only in-frame clones appear in the TCRdb table, and some are missing; sequencing was by immunoSEQ multiplex PCR. This sample includes some 40,000 clones with no singletons; its ten biggest clones take up approximately 3.5%. CDR1 is SGHTA and CDR2 is FQGNSA in the germline V gene. The CDR3 runs 18 residues. Sequencing used peripheral blood mononuclear cells. The source is a person aged 18 to 69 in good health. The V gene is TRBV7-2, the J gene TRBJ2-2; 11 bases map to TRBD2. The CDR3 loop reads CASRLAGGTDANTGELFF. CDR3 DNA (partial): TGTGCAAGTCGCTTAGCGGGGGGGACTGATGCGAACACCGGGGAG. The variable domain in full, completed from reference TRBV7-2 and TRBJ2-2, reads GAGVSQSPSNKVTEKGKDVELRCDPISGHTALYWYRQSLGQGLEFLIYFQGNSAPDKSGLPSDRFSAERTGGSVSTLTIQRTQQEDSAVYLCASRLAGGTDANTGELFFGEGSRLTVL.